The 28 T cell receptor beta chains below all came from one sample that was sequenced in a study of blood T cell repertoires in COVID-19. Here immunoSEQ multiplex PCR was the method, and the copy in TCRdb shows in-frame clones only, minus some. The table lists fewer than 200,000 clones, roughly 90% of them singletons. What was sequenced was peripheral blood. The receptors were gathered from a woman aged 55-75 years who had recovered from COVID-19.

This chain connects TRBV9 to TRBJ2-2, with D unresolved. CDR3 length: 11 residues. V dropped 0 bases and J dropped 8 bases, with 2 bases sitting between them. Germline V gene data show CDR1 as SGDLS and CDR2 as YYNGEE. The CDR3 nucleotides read TGTGCCAGCAGCGTAGCTGGGGAGCTGTTTTTT. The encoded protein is CASSVAGELFF. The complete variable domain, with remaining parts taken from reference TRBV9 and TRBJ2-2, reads DSGVTQTPKHLITATGQRVTLRCSPRSGDLSVYWYQQSLDQGLQFLIQYYNGEERAKGNILERFSAQQFPDLHSELNLSSLELGDSALYFCASSVAGELFFGEGSRLTVL.

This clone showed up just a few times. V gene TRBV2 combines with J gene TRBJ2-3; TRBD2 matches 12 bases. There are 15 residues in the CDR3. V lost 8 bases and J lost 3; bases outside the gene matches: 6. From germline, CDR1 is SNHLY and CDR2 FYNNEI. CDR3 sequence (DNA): TGTGCCAGCGGAGGACTAGCGGGACAAACAGATACGCAGTATTTT. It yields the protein CASGGLAGQTDTQYF.

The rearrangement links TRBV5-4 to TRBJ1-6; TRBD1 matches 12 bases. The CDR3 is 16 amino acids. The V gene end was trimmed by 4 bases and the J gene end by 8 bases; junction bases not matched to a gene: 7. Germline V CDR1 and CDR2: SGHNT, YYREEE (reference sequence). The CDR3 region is CASSPGTGGAYSPLHF. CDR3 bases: TGTGCCAGCAGCCCGGGGACAGGGGGCGCATATTCACCCCTCCACTTT.

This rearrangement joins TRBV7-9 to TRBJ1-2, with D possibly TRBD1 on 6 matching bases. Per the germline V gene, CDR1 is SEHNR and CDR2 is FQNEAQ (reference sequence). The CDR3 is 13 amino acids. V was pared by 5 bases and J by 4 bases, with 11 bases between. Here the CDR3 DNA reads TGTGCCAGCAGCGTCTTGACAGGCTATGGCTACACCTTC. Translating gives CASSVLTGYGYTF. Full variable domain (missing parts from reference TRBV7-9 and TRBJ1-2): DTGVSQNPRHKITKRGQNVTFRCDPISEHNRLYWYRQTLGQGPEFLTYFQNEAQLEKSRLLSDRFSAERPKGSFSTLEIQRTEQGDSAMYLCASSVLTGYGYTFGSGTRLTVV.

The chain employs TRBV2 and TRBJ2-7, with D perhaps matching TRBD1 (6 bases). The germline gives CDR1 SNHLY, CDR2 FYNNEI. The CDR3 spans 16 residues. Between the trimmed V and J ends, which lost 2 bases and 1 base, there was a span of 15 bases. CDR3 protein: CASSEQGQRLSYEQYF. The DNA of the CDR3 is TGTGCCAGCAGTGAACAGGGGCAGCGGTTGTCCTACGAGCAGTACTTC.

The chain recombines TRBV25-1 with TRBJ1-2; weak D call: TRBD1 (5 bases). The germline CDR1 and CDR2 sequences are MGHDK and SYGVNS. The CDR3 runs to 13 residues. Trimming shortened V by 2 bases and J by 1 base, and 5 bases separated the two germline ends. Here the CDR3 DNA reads TGTGCCAGCAGTGAAGACAGTAACTATGGCTACACCTTC. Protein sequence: CASSEDSNYGYTF.

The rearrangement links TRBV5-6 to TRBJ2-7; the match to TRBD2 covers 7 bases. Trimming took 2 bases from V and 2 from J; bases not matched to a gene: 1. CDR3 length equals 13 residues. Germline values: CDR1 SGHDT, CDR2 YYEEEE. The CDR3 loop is CASSFGLAYEQYF. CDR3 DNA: TGTGCCAGCAGCTTCGGACTAGCCTACGAGCAGTACTTC.

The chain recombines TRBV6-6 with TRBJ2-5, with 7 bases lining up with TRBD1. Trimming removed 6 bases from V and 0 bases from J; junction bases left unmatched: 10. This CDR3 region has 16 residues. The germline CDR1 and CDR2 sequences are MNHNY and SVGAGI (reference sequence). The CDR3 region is CASRPGTAIYQETQYF. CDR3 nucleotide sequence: TGTGCCAGCAGACCCGGGACAGCCATTTACCAAGAGACCCAGTACTTC.

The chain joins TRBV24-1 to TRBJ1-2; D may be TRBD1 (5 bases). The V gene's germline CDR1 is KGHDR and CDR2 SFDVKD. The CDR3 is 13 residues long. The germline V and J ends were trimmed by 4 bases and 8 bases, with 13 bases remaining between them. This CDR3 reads CATSEWGGFGYTF. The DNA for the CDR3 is TGTGCCACCAGTGAGTGGGGGGGGTTCGGCTACACCTTC.

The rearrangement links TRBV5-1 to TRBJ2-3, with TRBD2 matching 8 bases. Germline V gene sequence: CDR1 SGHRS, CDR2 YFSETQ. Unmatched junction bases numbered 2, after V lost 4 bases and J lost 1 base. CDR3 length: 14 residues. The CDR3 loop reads CASSVSGGTDTQYF. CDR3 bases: TGCGCCAGCAGCGTTAGCGGGGGCACAGATACGCAGTATTTT.

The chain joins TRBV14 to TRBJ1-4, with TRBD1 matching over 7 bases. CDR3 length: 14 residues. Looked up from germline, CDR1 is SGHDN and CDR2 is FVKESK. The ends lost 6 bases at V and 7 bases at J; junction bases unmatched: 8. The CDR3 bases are TGTGCCAGCAGACGACAGGGCGGAGGTGAAAAACTGTTTTTT. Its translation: CASRRQGGGEKLFF.

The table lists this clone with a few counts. CDR3 sequence (DNA): TGTGCCAGCAGTACATATTCCGGGACAGGCCGGCCCGGGGAGCTGTTTTTT. It codes for CASSTYSGTGRPGELFF. The rearrangement uses TRBV25-1 and TRBJ2-2, with 8 bases lining up with TRBD1. With 5 bases clipped from V and 6 bases from J, the junction kept 14 bases outside the gene matches. CDR3 size: 17 residues. The germline gives CDR1 MGHDK, CDR2 SYGVNS.

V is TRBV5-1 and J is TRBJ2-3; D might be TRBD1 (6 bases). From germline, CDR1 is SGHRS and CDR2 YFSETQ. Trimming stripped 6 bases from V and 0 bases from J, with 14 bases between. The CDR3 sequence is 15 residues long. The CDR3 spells CASMATGYSTDTQYF. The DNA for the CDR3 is TGCGCCAGCATGGCGACAGGTTATAGCACAGATACGCAGTATTTT.

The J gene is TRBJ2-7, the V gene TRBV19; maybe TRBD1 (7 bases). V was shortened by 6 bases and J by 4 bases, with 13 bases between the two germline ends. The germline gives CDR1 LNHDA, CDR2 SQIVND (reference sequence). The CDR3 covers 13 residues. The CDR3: CASRATGRYEQYF. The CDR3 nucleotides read TGTGCCAGTAGGGCGACAGGGAGGTACGAGCAGTACTTC.

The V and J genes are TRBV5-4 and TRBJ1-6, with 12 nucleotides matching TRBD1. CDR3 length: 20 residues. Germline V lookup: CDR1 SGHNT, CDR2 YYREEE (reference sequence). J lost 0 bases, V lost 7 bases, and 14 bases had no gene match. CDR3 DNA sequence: TGTGCCAGCCGAGTGGAGGGGACAGGGGGCCCGAGCTCCTATAATTCACCCCTCCACTTT. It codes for CASRVEGTGGPSSYNSPLHF.

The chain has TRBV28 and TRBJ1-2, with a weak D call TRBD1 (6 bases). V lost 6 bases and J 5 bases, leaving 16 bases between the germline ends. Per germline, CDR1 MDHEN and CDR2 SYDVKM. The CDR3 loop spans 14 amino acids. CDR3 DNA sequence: TGTGCCAGCAGGGCCTTGGGGGCCGTTTATGGCTACACCTTC. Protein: CASRALGAVYGYTF.

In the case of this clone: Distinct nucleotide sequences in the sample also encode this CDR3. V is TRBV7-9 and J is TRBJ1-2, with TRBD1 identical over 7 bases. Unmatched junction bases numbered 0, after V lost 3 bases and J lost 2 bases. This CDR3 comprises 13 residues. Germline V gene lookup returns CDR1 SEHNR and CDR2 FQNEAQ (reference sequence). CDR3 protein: CASSLGQNYGYTF. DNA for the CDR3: TGTGCCAGCAGCTTGGGACAGAACTATGGCTACACCTTC.

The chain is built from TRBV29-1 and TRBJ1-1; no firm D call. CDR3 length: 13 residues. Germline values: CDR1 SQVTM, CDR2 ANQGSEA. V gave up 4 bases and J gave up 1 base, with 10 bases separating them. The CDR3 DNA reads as TGCAGCGTTGTGCAGGTCGGGAACACTGAAGCTTTCTTT. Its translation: CSVVQVGNTEAFF.

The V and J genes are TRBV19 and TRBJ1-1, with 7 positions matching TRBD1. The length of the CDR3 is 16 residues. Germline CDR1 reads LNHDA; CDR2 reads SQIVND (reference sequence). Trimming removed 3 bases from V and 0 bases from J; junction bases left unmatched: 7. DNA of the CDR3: TGTGCCAGTAGTATCCGGACAGGCGGCTTGAACACTGAAGCTTTCTTT. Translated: CASSIRTGGLNTEAFF.

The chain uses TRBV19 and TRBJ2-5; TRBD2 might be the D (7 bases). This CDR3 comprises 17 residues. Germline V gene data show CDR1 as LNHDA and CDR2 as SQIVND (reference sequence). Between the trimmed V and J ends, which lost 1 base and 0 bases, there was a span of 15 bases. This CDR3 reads CASSIVGGGEYQETQYF. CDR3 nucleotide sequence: TGTGCCAGTAGTATAGTGGGCGGGGGCGAGTACCAAGAGACCCAGTACTTC.

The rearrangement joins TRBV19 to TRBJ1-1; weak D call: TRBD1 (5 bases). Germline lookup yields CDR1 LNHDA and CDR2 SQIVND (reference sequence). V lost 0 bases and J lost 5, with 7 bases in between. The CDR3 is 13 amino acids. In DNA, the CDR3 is TGTGCCAGTAGTATAGAGGGGGGGACTGAAGCTTTCTTT. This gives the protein CASSIEGGTEAFF.

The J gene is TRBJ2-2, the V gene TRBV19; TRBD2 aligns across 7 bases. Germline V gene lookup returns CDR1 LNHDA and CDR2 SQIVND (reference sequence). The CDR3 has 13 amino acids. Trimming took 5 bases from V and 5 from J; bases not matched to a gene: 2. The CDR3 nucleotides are TGTGCCAGTAGTGGGAGGGGTACCGGGGAGCTGTTTTTT. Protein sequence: CASSGRGTGELFF.

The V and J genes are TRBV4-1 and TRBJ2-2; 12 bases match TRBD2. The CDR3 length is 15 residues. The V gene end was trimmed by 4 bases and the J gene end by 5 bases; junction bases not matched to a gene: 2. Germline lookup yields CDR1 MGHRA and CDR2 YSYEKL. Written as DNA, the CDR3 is TGCGCCAGCAGCCTAGGACTAGCGGGGACCGGGGAGCTGTTTTTT. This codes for CASSLGLAGTGELFF.

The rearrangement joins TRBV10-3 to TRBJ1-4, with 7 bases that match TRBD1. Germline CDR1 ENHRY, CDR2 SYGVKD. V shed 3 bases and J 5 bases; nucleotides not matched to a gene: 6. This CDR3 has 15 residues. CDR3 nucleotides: TGTGCCATCAGTGAAGGGACAGTTGAAAATGAAAAACTGTTTTTT. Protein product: CAISEGTVENEKLFF.

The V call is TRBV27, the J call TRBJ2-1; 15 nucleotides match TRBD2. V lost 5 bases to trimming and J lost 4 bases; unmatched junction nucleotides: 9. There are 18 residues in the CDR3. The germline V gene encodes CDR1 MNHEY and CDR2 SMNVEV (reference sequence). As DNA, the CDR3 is TGTGCCAGCAGTCCAGGACTAGCGGGGGGGACTCGATACAATGAGCAGTTCTTC. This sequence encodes CASSPGLAGGTRYNEQFF.

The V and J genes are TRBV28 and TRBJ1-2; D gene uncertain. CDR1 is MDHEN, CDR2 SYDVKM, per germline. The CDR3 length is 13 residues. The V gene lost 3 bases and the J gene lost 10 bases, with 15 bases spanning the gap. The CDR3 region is CASSFRSTDNYTF. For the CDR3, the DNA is TGTGCCAGCAGTTTTCGGTCTACTGATAACTACACCTTC.

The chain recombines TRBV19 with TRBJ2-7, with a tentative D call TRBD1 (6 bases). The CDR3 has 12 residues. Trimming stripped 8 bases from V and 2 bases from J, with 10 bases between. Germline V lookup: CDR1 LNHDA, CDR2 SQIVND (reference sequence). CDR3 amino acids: CASAGQTYEQYF. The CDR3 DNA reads TGTGCCAGTGCTGGACAGACCTACGAGCAGTACTTC.

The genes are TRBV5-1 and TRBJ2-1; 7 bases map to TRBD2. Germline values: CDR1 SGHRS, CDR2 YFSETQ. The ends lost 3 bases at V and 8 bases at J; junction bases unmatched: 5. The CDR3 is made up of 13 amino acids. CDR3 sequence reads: CASSYLAEDEQFF. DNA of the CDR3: TGCGCCAGCAGCTACCTAGCGGAAGATGAGCAGTTCTTC.